This T cell receptor beta chain was profiled in a study of CD8 T cells in Susac syndrome. RNA totalling roughly 0.45 to 1 ug underwent reverse transcription with random hexamers. Amplification of the TCR beta CDR3 was carried out by immunoSEQ multiplex PCR, which spanned a total of 54 Vbeta and 13 Jbeta segments. TCRdb reanalysed the immunoSEQ multiplex PCR reads using MiXCR and keeps one entry per CDR3 protein. Here the sample spans under 200,000 distinct CDR3 sequences, about 95% being singletons. Per germline, CDR1 MDHEN and CDR2 SYDVKM. There are 13 residues in the CDR3. The germline V and J ends were trimmed by 6 bases and 5 bases, with 14 bases remaining between them. Peripheral blood CD8+ and CD4+ T cells were profiled by TCR beta sequencing. The multiple sclerosis controls were treatment-naive patients affected by stable or active relapsing-remitting disease. Negative isolation yielded CD8+ and CD4+ T cells; FACS enriched TEMRA cells.

This chain joins TRBV28 and TRBJ2-7; maybe TRBD2 (6 bases). The clonotype comes from a human donor with multiple sclerosis. Sequenced input: CD8+ T cells from PBMCs. The CDR3: CASRPPGEDEQYF. CDR3 sequence (DNA): TGTGCCAGCAGGCCCCCGGGGGAGGACGAGCAGTACTTC.